This is a list of T cell receptor beta chains from one sample in a study of T cell responses to AZD1222 COVID-19 vaccine. Profiled with immunoSEQ multiplex PCR; TCRdb holds only in-frame clones, not every one. The sample includes about 140,000 clones, more than 85% of them seen just once. The material sequenced was peripheral blood, taken on day 0 of AZD1222 vaccination. All receptors come from an adult in good health. Each CDR3 is given with its conserved first and last residue.

V gene	J gene	CDR3 protein
TRBV2	TRBJ2-5	CASSILFVETQYF
TRBV2	TRBJ2-1	CASSAPPRLVLRTFAEQFF
TRBV6-4	TRBJ1-1	CASSQGPNTEAFF
TRBV11-3	TRBJ2-1	CASSQGPLARGPYNEQFF
TRBV5-1	TRBJ2-1	CASSLIGTGEFNEQFF
TRBV7-9	TRBJ2-1	CASSSPQGPQFF
TRBV6-4	TRBJ1-2	CASSDSQGIDGYTF
TRBV28	TRBJ2-3	CASSLWLAADTQYF
TRBV7-8	TRBJ1-6	CASSLPTGGKVSPLHF
TRBV7-9	TRBJ1-1	CASSGDLWDTEAFF
TRBV2	TRBJ2-1	CARETSGGYNEQFF
TRBV30	TRBJ1-5	CAWSSPRRGGQPQHF
TRBV7-2	TRBJ1-1	CASSLGGVNTEAFF
TRBV5-8	TRBJ2-7	CASSLEVAGEQYF
TRBV7-9	TRBJ2-2	CASSLPGGGGTGELFF
TRBV3-1/TRBV3-2	TRBJ1-2	CASSQEGGSHYGYTF
TRBV10-3	TRBJ1-1	CAISENLHHVPIGKMNTEAFF
TRBV6-5	TRBJ2-7	CASIRQQSSYEQYF
TRBV5-5	TRBJ2-5	CASSLEGAWETQYF
TRBV3-1/TRBV3-2	TRBJ1-2	CASSLAAGGAGRSLANYGYTF
TRBV5-6	TRBJ2-7	CASSRGLLEQYF
TRBV15	TRBJ2-7	CATSRHRDGTYEQYF
TRBV14	TRBJ1-1	CASSQRTGYMNTEAFF